This TCR beta chain comes out of a study of cytomegalovirus exposure and HLA in healthy donors. The primer mix had 60 Vbeta and 13 Jbeta primers. Sequenced by immunoSEQ multiplex PCR; TCRdb stores in-frame clones only, minus some. The data show around 160,000 clones, 75% seen once. Germline V gene data show CDR1 as MNHNY and CDR2 as SVGAGI (reference sequence). The CDR3 length is 13 residues. Trimming pared 2 bases from V and 9 bases from J, leaving 13 bases between. The clonotype originates from a woman in her thirties or forties in good health and CMV-seropositive. Sequences were obtained from PBMCs. The chain employs TRBV6-6 and TRBJ1-1; the D is unclear. The CDR3 DNA reads TGTGCCAGCAGTTACCAGTCCTTCGGGAAAGCTTTCTTT. It encodes CASSYQSFGKAFF.